A selection of T cell receptor beta chains follows, all from one sample in a study of shared clonotypes between healthy human individuals. Repertoires were generated with immunoSEQ multiplex PCR, while TCRdb's copy carries only in-frame clones and drops some. The data show some 2,400,000 clones, approximately 94% seen once. Input material: naive CD4+ T cells sorted from blood. The receptor set was obtained from a man aged 18 to 35 in good health. The CDR3 runs from the conserved cysteine through the conserved F or W. Fields, in order: CDR3 protein, CDR3 DNA, D gene, J gene, V gene, clone size. The D gene is left open where the match is weak. Clone size, where shown, is once, few, many, or a class for clones that have expanded.

CASSLAPHRNDEQFF	TGCGCCAGCAGCTTGGCGCCTCACCGGAATGATGAGCAGTTCTTC	.	TRBJ2-1	TRBV5-1	.
CASSGQGLASGMGEQFF	TGCGCCAGCAGCGGACAGGGGTTGGCTAGCGGGATGGGAGAGCAGTTCTTC	.	TRBJ2-1	TRBV5-1	.
CASSPGTSTDTQYF	TGTGCCAGCTCGCCAGGGACTAGCACAGATACGCAGTATTTT	.	TRBJ2-3	TRBV18	once
CASSPRGLTYEQYF	TGTGCCAGCAGCCCGAGGGGACTTACCTACGAGCAGTACTTC	.	TRBJ2-7	TRBV7-8	.
CASSSPYNEQFF	TGTGCCAGCAGTTCCCCCTACAATGAGCAGTTCTTC	.	TRBJ2-1	TRBV2	.
CASSPLLRSGANEQYF	TGTGCCAGCAGCCCACTACTTCGTAGCGGGGCGAACGAGCAGTACTTC	TRBD2	TRBJ2-7	TRBV5-4	.
CASLRDEKLFF	TGTGCCAGCCTCAGGGATGAAAAACTGTTTTTT	.	TRBJ1-4	TRBV2	.
CASRNPVPGTDTQYF	TGTGCCAGCAGAAACCCGGTTCCGGGCACAGATACGCAGTATTTT	.	TRBJ2-3	TRBV7-2	.
CASSLEGFRLSGNTIYF	TGTGCCAGCAGCTTAGAAGGTTTCAGACTCTCTGGAAACACCATATATTTT	.	TRBJ1-3	TRBV7-9	many
CSARGETQYF	TGCAGTGCGAGGGGGGAGACCCAGTACTTC	.	TRBJ2-5	TRBV20-1	.
CASSPSAGGTINSPLHF	TGCGCCAGCAGCCCCTCCGCTGGGGGAACCATTAATTCACCCCTCCACTTT	.	TRBJ1-6	TRBV4-1	.
CASRNSDTQYF	TGTGCCAGCAGGAACTCAGATACGCAGTATTTT	.	TRBJ2-3	TRBV2	.
CASSYSSGGYNYGYTF	TGTGCCAGCAGTTACTCGAGCGGGGGTTATAACTATGGCTACACCTTC	.	TRBJ1-2	TRBV6-6	.
CASSLAGTSGSETQYF	TGTGCCAGCAGCTTAGCTGGGACTAGCGGGAGCGAGACCCAGTACTTC	TRBD2	TRBJ2-5	TRBV7-2	.
CASSGEQHYGYTF	TGTGCCAGCAGTGGAGAACAGCACTATGGCTACACCTTC	.	TRBJ1-2	TRBV2	.
CASSRTGYNEQFF	TGTGCCAGCAGTCGGACAGGGTACAATGAGCAGTTCTTC	TRBD1	TRBJ2-1	TRBV6-6	.
CAISVGQGNEKLFF	TGTGCCATCAGTGTTGGACAGGGTAATGAAAAACTGTTTTTT	TRBD1	TRBJ1-4	TRBV10-3	.
CASSVGRQYGYTF	TGTGCCAGCAGCGTAGGACGGCAATATGGCTACACCTTC	.	TRBJ1-2	TRBV5-4	.
CASAAGQGAQHF	TGTGCTAGTGCCGCCGGGCAGGGGGCCCAGCATTTT	TRBD1	TRBJ1-5	TRBV12-5	.
CASSPGTALVEKLFF	TGTGCCAGCAGCCCAGGGACAGCCCTCGTTGAAAAACTGTTTTTT	TRBD1	TRBJ1-4	TRBV6-5	.
CASSSLGGLGTEAFF	TGTGCCAGTAGCTCTCTCGGGGGCCTCGGGACTGAAGCTTTCTTT	.	TRBJ1-1	TRBV19	.
CASSPPAAGQRSTDTQYF	TGTGCCAGCAGCCCCCCCGCCGCGGGACAACGGAGCACAGATACGCAGTATTTT	.	TRBJ2-3	TRBV7-2	.
CASGRQVPNSPLHF	TGTGCTAGTGGGAGACAGGTGCCTAATTCACCCCTCCACTTT	.	TRBJ1-6	TRBV12-5	once
CAWSWDFQGAGELFF	TGTGCCTGGAGCTGGGACTTCCAGGGCGCCGGGGAGCTGTTTTTT	.	TRBJ2-2	TRBV30	.
CASSYGAGAKNIQYF	TGTGCCAGCAGTTATGGGGCGGGAGCCAAAAACATTCAGTACTTC	.	TRBJ2-4	TRBV6-6	.
CASSSSTGTNEKLFF	TGTGCCAGCAGTTCCTCGACAGGGACTAATGAAAAACTGTTTTTT	TRBD1	TRBJ1-4	TRBV27	.
CASKAGANTGELFF	TGTGCCAGCAAGGCAGGGGCGAACACCGGGGAGCTGTTTTTT	.	TRBJ2-2	TRBV6-4	.
CASSRDRANYGYTF	TGTGCCAGCAGCCGTGACAGGGCTAACTATGGCTACACCTTC	TRBD1	TRBJ1-2	TRBV5-4	.
CASSSPVSGQGMDTEAFF	TGTGCCAGCAGCTCGCCGGTTTCGGGACAGGGAATGGACACTGAAGCTTTCTTT	TRBD1	TRBJ1-1	TRBV11-2	.
CASSLSLPGGGTEAFF	TGTGCCAGCAGTTTATCGTTACCAGGGGGTGGGACTGAAGCTTTCTTT	TRBD1	TRBJ1-1	TRBV27	.
CASSLVAGAYEQYF	TGTGCTAGCAGCTTAGTAGCCGGGGCCTACGAGCAGTACTTC	.	TRBJ2-7	TRBV7-7	.
CAWLWESHQEAFF	TGTGCCTGGCTTTGGGAGAGCCACCAAGAAGCTTTCTTT	.	TRBJ1-1	TRBV30	.
CASSYFERAGGETQYF	TGTGCCAGCAGTTACTTTGAGCGAGCGGGGGGAGAGACCCAGTACTTC	TRBD2	TRBJ2-5	TRBV6-5	.
CASSQDLGLTGELFF	TGCGCCAGCAGCCAAGATCTAGGACTTACCGGGGAGCTGTTTTTT	.	TRBJ2-2	TRBV4-1	.
CASSLGGGGALQETQYF	TGTGCCAGCAGCTTAGGAGGAGGGGGCGCATTGCAAGAGACCCAGTACTTC	.	TRBJ2-5	TRBV7-6	once
CASRQQGEGTEAFF	TGTGCCAGCAGACAACAGGGGGAGGGCACTGAAGCTTTCTTT	TRBD1	TRBJ1-1	TRBV2	few
CASSPDTGLLPLHF	TGTGCCAGCTCACCAGATACAGGGCTTTTACCCCTCCACTTT	.	TRBJ1-6	TRBV18	.
CASSAIQGASGYTF	TGTGCCAGTAGTGCAATACAGGGGGCGTCCGGCTACACCTTC	TRBD1	TRBJ1-2	TRBV19	.
CASSQAKLAGPYEQYF	TGTGCCAGCAGCCAAGCAAAACTAGCGGGACCCTACGAGCAGTACTTC	TRBD2	TRBJ2-7	TRBV14	.
CASSLTGVTNEKLFF	TGTGCCAGCAGCCTCACAGGGGTCACTAATGAAAAACTGTTTTTT	TRBD1	TRBJ1-4	TRBV7-6	.
CASSQEMVGPYGYTF	TGCGCCAGCAGCCAAGAAATGGTGGGGCCCTATGGCTACACCTTC	.	TRBJ1-2	TRBV4-1	.
CAISETGKETQYF	TGTGCCATCAGTGAGACAGGGAAAGAGACCCAGTACTTC	.	TRBJ2-5	TRBV10-3	.
CASSTGLAEYEQYF	TGCGCCAGCAGCACCGGACTAGCGGAATACGAGCAGTACTTC	TRBD2	TRBJ2-7	TRBV5-1	.
CASSSWGAEAFF	TGTGCCAGCAGTTCGTGGGGGGCTGAAGCTTTCTTT	.	TRBJ1-1	TRBV27	.
CAWSVRRGSGTGELFF	TGTGCCTGGAGTGTACGGAGGGGTTCGGGCACCGGGGAGCTGTTTTTT	.	TRBJ2-2	TRBV30	.
CASSLFSGGARDTQYF	TGTGCCAGCAGTTTATTTAGCGGGGGGGCCCGGGATACGCAGTATTTT	TRBD2	TRBJ2-3	TRBV28	.
CASSFTGGSAEAFF	TGCGCCAGCAGCTTCACAGGGGGTAGCGCTGAAGCTTTCTTT	TRBD1	TRBJ1-1	TRBV5-1	.
CASSIGTSGQTQYF	TGTGCCAGCAGTATAGGGACTAGCGGTCAGACCCAGTACTTC	TRBD2	TRBJ2-5	TRBV27	.
CASTLGLDSPLHF	TGTGCCAGCACCCTTGGATTAGATTCACCCCTCCACTTT	.	TRBJ1-6	TRBV6-5	.
CASSLGGGQDYEQYF	TGCGCCAGCAGCTTGGGAGGGGGACAGGACTACGAGCAGTACTTC	TRBD1	TRBJ2-7	TRBV5-1	.
CASSPSIGNTIYF	TGTGCCAGCTCACCAAGCATCGGAAACACCATATATTTT	.	TRBJ1-3	TRBV18	.
CASSKLAGGPNTYNEQFF	TGTGCCAGCAGCAAACTAGCGGGAGGGCCCAATACCTACAATGAGCAGTTCTTC	TRBD2	TRBJ2-1	TRBV7-2	once
CASSLGDRAGDTQYF	TGCGCCAGCAGCTTGGGAGATAGGGCAGGAGATACGCAGTATTTT	.	TRBJ2-3	TRBV5-1	.
CASGTSGGADEQYF	TGTGCCAGCGGGACTAGCGGGGGGGCGGACGAGCAGTACTTC	TRBD2	TRBJ2-7	TRBV28	.
CSVASGIYEQYF	TGCAGCGTTGCCTCGGGCATCTACGAGCAGTACTTC	.	TRBJ2-7	TRBV29-1	.